This TCR beta chain derives from a study of monozygotic twins with inflammatory bowel disease. Germline loops: CDR1 DFQATT, CDR2 SNEGSKA (reference sequence). The CDR3 spans 17 residues. TCRdb re-called the 5' RACE reads, yielding one record per CDR3 amino acid sequence without DNA. The sample's table shows about 330,000 distinct CDR3 sequences. The rearrangement links TRBV20-1 to TRBJ1-6; TCRdb reports TRBD1, a call that lacks DNA to check it against. The sequence was collected from a human donor with ulcerative colitis or Crohn's disease, or a healthy co-twin of an affected twin (not recorded which). The material sequenced was blood. The CDR3 sequence: CSARKEAGTGNNSPLHF.